The present T cell receptor beta chain was sequenced within a study of blood T cell repertoires in COVID-19. Per germline, CDR1 SEHNR and CDR2 FQNEAQ (reference sequence). Trimming shortened V by 6 bases and J by 2 bases, and 11 bases separated the two germline ends. The CDR3 has 14 amino acids. The repertoire was sequenced with immunoSEQ multiplex PCR; TCRdb's copy has only in-frame clones and lacks some. The table lists 150,000 to 200,000 clones, about 88% of them singletons. The chain uses TRBV7-9 and TRBJ1-5, with unresolved D. Sequencing was performed on PBMCs or T cells enriched from blood (not recorded which). The source of this sequence is a woman aged 35 to 49 in a cohort exposed to, infected with or recovered from COVID-19 (not recorded which). The CDR3 nucleotides read TGTGCCAGCAGTACTGAGGGCGGCAATCAGCCCCAGCATTTT. Residues: CASSTEGGNQPQHF.